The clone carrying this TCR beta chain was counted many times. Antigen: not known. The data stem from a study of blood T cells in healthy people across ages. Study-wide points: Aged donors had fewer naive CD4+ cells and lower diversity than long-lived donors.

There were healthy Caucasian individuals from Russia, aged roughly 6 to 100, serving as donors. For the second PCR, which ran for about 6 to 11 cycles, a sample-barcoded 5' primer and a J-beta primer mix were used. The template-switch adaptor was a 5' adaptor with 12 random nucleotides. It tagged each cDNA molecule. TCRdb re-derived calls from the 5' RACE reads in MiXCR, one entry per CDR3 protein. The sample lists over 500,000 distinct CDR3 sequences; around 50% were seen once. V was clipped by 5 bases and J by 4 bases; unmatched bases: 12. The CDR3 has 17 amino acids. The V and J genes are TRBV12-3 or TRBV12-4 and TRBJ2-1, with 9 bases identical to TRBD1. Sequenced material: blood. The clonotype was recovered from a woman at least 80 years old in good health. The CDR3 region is CASSTLLQGALYNEQFF. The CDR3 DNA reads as TGTGCCAGCAGTACACTACTACAGGGGGCGCTTTACAATGAGCAGTTCTTC.